The sequence of this TCR beta chain was determined in a study of T-cell memory formation after mild COVID-19. TCRdb independently ran MiXCR on the 5' RACE reads; one entry per CDR3 protein. The sample contains hundreds of thousands of distinct CDR3 sequences, around 27% of which appear only once. The V and J ends lost 2 bases and 10 bases respectively, with 20 bases between them. Germline V CDR1 and CDR2: SQVTM, ANQGSEA. CDR3 size: 14 residues. J is TRBJ2-5 and V is TRBV29-1; a weak D match, TRBD2 (6 bases). This receptor was obtained from an adult woman who had mild COVID-19 (a few samples of this study predate the infection). Cell type and time point are not known. Material for sequencing was PBMCs or a T cell subset sorted from them (not recorded which). The CDR3 is CSVESAGTLSFQYF. The DNA of the CDR3 is TGCAGCGTTGAATCGGCGGGGACTCTGAGTTTCCAGTACTTC.